The 23 T cell receptor beta chains presented below share a single source sample, sequenced in a study of blood T cell repertoires in COVID-19. TCRdb's table, derived via immunoSEQ multiplex PCR, lists solely in-frame clones and lacks some. The table lists 110,000 to 150,000 clones, just over 85% of them singletons. Sequenced input: PBMCs or T cells enriched from blood (not recorded which). These receptors came from a man between 50 and 59 years old who had recovered from COVID-19.

The chain is built from TRBV19 and TRBJ1-4, with D possibly being TRBD1 (5 bases). The CDR3 has 14 residues. Germline CDR1 reads LNHDA; CDR2 reads SQIVND (reference sequence). Trimming left V 8 bases short and J 5 bases short, with 15 bases between. CDR3 in DNA: TGTGCCAGTGGGGAACAGGCCTTGAATGAAAAACTGTTTTTT. Amino acids: CASGEQALNEKLFF.

This chain joins TRBV5-1 and TRBJ1-4; D is unclear. V lost 0 bases and J 5 bases, leaving 11 bases between the germline ends. The germline V gene has CDR1 SGHRS and CDR2 YFSETQ. This CDR3 contains 15 residues. The CDR3 DNA sequence: TGCGCCAGCAGCTTGGTATCGGGAAAAAATGAAAAACTGTTTTTT. Its protein product is CASSLVSGKNEKLFF.

V and J are TRBV3-1 (or the pseudogene TRBV3-2) and TRBJ1-6, with a tentative D call TRBD1 (6 bases). V gave up 5 bases and J gave up 5 bases, with 19 bases separating them. This CDR3 has 17 residues. Germline CDR1 reads LGHDT; CDR2 reads YNNKEL (reference sequence). The CDR3 loop reads CASSSPDGQPDNSPLHF. The CDR3 DNA is TGTGCCAGCAGCTCGCCGGATGGACAGCCCGATAATTCACCCCTCCACTTT.

In DNA, the CDR3 is TGCGCCAGCAGCTTGTCCGGCGGGAACACTGAAGCTTTCTTT. Translated, it gives CASSLSGGNTEAFF. The J gene is TRBJ1-1, the V gene TRBV5-1; D gene unclear. CDR3 size: 14 residues. CDR1 is SGHRS and CDR2 is YFSETQ in the germline V gene. Trimming took off 1 base at V and 1 base at J, with 8 bases between the two ends.

This clone was counted a few times. This chain links TRBV2 with TRBJ2-7, with 9 bases matching TRBD2. The germline CDR1 and CDR2 sequences are SNHLY and FYNNEI. This CDR3 is built from 16 residues. V dropped 6 bases and J dropped 6; count of bases not matched to a gene: 15. This CDR3 is CASSGRTSGPLVEQYV. DNA for the CDR3: TGTGCCAGCAGCGGTCGAACTAGCGGGCCCCTAGTCGAGCAGTACGTC.

The chain recombines TRBV7-3 with TRBJ2-1, with 11 bases aligning to TRBD2. This CDR3 has 15 amino acids. V was clipped by 6 bases and J by 6 bases; unmatched bases: 7. The V gene's germline CDR1 is SGHTA and CDR2 FQGTGA. The CDR3 DNA follows: TGTGCCAGCAGTCCTACTAGCGGGAGTGTCAATGAGCAGTTCTTC. It is translated as CASSPTSGSVNEQFF.

This sequence joins TRBV28 and TRBJ1-2; maybe TRBD1 (5 bases). V gave up 1 base and J gave up 2 bases, with 8 bases separating them. Germline values: CDR1 MDHEN, CDR2 SYDVKM. CDR3 length equals 14 residues. The chain's CDR3 is CASSLSGENYGYTF. DNA of the CDR3: TGTGCCAGCAGTTTATCGGGGGAAAACTATGGCTACACCTTC.

This clone has a single count. The rearrangement links TRBV6-5 to TRBJ1-2, with 7 bases matching TRBD1. Germline V gives CDR1 MNHEY, CDR2 SVGAGI. The CDR3 is made up of 14 amino acids. V lost 6 bases, J lost 4 bases, and 8 bases stayed unmatched. The CDR3 region has the DNA TGTGCCAGCAGCCGACAGGGCGATCGCTATGGCTACACCTTC. As protein: CASSRQGDRYGYTF.

This chain links TRBV5-1 with TRBJ1-6; the match to TRBD1 covers 9 bases. Looked up from germline, CDR1 is SGHRS and CDR2 is YFSETQ. V lost 4 bases to trimming and J lost 5 bases; unmatched junction nucleotides: 7. The CDR3 covers 16 residues. CDR3 protein: CASSIQGAIHNSPLHF. The CDR3 nucleotides are TGCGCCAGCAGCATACAGGGGGCAATCCATAATTCACCCCTCCACTTT.

The chain combines TRBV10-3 with TRBJ2-5; TRBD2 might be the D (5 bases). The germline V gene has CDR1 ENHRY and CDR2 SYGVKD. The CDR3 is 14 amino acids. Trimming removed 5 bases from V and 2 bases from J, with 12 bases in between. The CDR3, as DNA: TGTGCCATCAGTAAAACGGGATTACAAGAGACCCAGTACTTC. Encoded protein: CAISKTGLQETQYF.

This clone has a single count. The genes are TRBV11-2 and TRBJ1-3; no reliable D call. Between the trimmed V and J ends, which lost 3 bases and 0 bases, there was a span of 12 bases. This CDR3 has 16 amino acids. Germline assignment: CDR1 SGHAT and CDR2 FQNNGV. DNA of the CDR3: TGTGCCAGCAGCTTTTGGAGGGAGCCCTCTGGAAACACCATATATTTT. Its protein is CASSFWREPSGNTIYF.

This chain uses TRBV28 with TRBJ1-2; 12 nucleotides line up with TRBD1. Germline V gene sequence: CDR1 MDHEN, CDR2 SYDVKM. V lost 8 bases and J lost 7; bases outside the gene matches: 11. This CDR3 comprises 15 residues. In DNA form, the CDR3 reads TGTGCCAGCTCTCTTTCGGGACAGGGGGCGGTTGGCTACACCTTC. The encoded protein is CASSLSGQGAVGYTF.

The chain recombines TRBV4-1 with TRBJ1-2, with D possibly being TRBD1 (6 bases). Trimming removed 4 bases from V and 3 bases from J, with 12 bases in between. Germline lookup yields CDR1 MGHRA and CDR2 YSYEKL. The CDR3 contains 14 residues. For the CDR3, the DNA is TGCGCCAGCAGCCCAAACGAGGGGGACTATGGCTACACCTTC. Amino acid sequence: CASSPNEGDYGYTF.

CDR3 loop: CASSPGTGLATF. In DNA form, the CDR3 reads TGTGCCAGTAGTCCGGGGACAGGGTTAGCCACCTTC. This sequence joins TRBV19 and TRBJ1-2; 9 nucleotides line up with TRBD1. V gave up 5 bases and J gave up 13 bases; unmatched junction bases: 8. CDR1 and CDR2 from the germline V gene are LNHDA and SQIVND (reference sequence). This CDR3 has 12 amino acids.

The rearrangement links TRBV9 to TRBJ1-1; 9 nucleotides agree with TRBD1. With V trimmed by 5 bases and J by 5 bases, 10 bases remained unmatched. CDR3 length: 15 residues. The V gene's germline CDR1 is SGDLS and CDR2 YYNGEE. This CDR3 is CASSKSGQGWTEAFF. The CDR3 region has the DNA TGTGCCAGCAGTAAATCGGGACAGGGATGGACTGAAGCTTTCTTT.

J is TRBJ2-1 and V is TRBV4-3; TRBD1 might be the D (5 bases). Germline V lookup: CDR1 LGHNA, CDR2 YSLEER. The CDR3 is 16 amino acids. The V and J ends lost 5 bases and 0 bases respectively, with 14 bases between them. The CDR3 loop reads CASSSTLDSSYNEQFF. The CDR3 DNA reads TGCGCCAGCAGCTCCACTCTTGACAGCTCCTACAATGAGCAGTTCTTC.

V and J are TRBV28 and TRBJ2-7; a possible D gene is TRBD1 (6 bases). V dropped 5 bases and J dropped 8 bases, with 19 bases sitting between them. The CDR3 has 14 amino acids. Germline CDR1 reads MDHEN; CDR2 reads SYDVKM. The CDR3, as DNA: TGTGCCAGCAGTATATCAAACAGGGTTATCAAGCAGTACTTC. This translates into CASSISNRVIKQYF.

V gene TRBV5-1 combines with J gene TRBJ1-2, with 8 bases identical to TRBD1. The V segment lost 2 bases and the J segment 8 bases; nucleotides outside the gene matches: 11. Per germline, CDR1 SGHRS and CDR2 YFSETQ. The CDR3 extends over 15 amino acids. CDR3 sequence: CASSFPDRASYGYTF. The CDR3 DNA reads TGCGCCAGCAGCTTCCCGGACAGGGCCTCTTACGGCTACACCTTC.

The chain employs TRBV7-8 and TRBJ1-1, with 11 bases matching TRBD1. Losses at the gene ends were 5 bases for V and 2 bases for J; bases not matched to a gene: 1. Germline V gene sequence: CDR1 SGHVS, CDR2 FQNEAQ. The CDR3 covers 14 residues. The CDR3 region is CASSRTGGNTEAFF. For the CDR3, the DNA is TGTGCCAGCAGCCGGACAGGGGGCAACACTGAAGCTTTCTTT.

The chain combines TRBV10-3 with TRBJ1-5; no clear D. CDR1 and CDR2 from the germline V gene are ENHRY and SYGVKD. CDR3 size: 13 residues. Trimming cost V 6 bases and J 0 bases, with 6 bases left between them. The CDR3 here is CAIRSYSNQPQHF. CDR3 coding DNA: TGTGCCATCAGGAGCTATAGCAATCAGCCCCAGCATTTT.

This rearrangement joins TRBV2 to TRBJ1-4; 7 nucleotides match TRBD1. The germline CDR1 and CDR2 sequences are SNHLY and FYNNEI. The CDR3 totals 14 residues. J was trimmed by 3 bases and V by 6 bases; bases with no gene match: 4. The CDR3 is CASSDRVSNEKLFF. CDR3 nucleotide sequence: TGTGCCAGCAGCGACAGGGTCTCTAATGAAAAACTGTTTTTT.

This chain joins TRBV6-1 and TRBJ2-1; the match to TRBD2 covers 12 bases. Trimming at V came to 0 bases and at J to 4 bases, leaving 4 bases not matched to a gene. Germline V gene data show CDR1 as MNHNS and CDR2 as SASEGT. CDR3 size: 17 residues. The CDR3 here is CASSEALTSGRYNEQFF. The DNA of the CDR3 is TGTGCCAGCAGTGAAGCCCTGACTAGCGGGAGATACAATGAGCAGTTCTTC.

In its sample, this clone was seen a few times. Other DNA sequences within the sample encode an identical CDR3. The chain joins TRBV5-1 to TRBJ2-2, with TRBD1 identical over 9 bases. The V gene end was trimmed by 3 bases and the J gene end by 4 bases; junction bases not matched to a gene: 4. This CDR3 has 15 residues. Germline assignment: CDR1 SGHRS and CDR2 YFSETQ. CDR3 protein: CASSSGQGSTGELFF. The CDR3 DNA is TGCGCCAGCAGCTCCGGACAGGGGAGCACCGGGGAGCTGTTTTTT.